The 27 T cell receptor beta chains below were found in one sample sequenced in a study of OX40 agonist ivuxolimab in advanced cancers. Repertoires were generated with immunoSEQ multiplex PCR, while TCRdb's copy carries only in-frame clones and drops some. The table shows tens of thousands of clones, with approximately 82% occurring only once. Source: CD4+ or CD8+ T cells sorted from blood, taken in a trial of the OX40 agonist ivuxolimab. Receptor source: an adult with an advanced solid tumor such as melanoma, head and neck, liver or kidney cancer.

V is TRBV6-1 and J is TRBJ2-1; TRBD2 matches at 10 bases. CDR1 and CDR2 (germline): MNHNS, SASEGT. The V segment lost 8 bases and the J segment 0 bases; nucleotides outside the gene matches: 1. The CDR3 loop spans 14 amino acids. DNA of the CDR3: TGTGCCAGCGTAGCGGGAGGCTCCTACAATGAGCAGTTCTTC. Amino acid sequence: CASVAGGSYNEQFF.

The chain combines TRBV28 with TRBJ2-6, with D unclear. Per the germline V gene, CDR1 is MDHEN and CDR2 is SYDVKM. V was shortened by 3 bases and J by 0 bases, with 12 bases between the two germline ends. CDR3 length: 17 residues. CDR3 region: CASSFRAVDSGANVLTF. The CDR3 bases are TGTGCCAGCAGTTTTAGGGCAGTTGACTCTGGGGCCAACGTCCTGACTTTC.

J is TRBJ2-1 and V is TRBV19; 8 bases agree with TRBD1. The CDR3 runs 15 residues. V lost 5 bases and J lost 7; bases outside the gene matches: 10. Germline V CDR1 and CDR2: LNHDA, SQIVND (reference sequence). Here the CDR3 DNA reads TGTGCCAGTAGTGGGACGACAGGGGTAGAGAATGAGCAGTTCTTC. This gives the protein CASSGTTGVENEQFF.

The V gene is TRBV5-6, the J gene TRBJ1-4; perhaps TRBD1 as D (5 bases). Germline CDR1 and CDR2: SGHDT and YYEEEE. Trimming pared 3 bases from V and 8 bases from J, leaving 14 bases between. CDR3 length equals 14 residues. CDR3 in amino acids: CASSSAGGGEKLFF. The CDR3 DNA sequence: TGTGCCAGCAGCTCTGCGGGGGGAGGAGAAAAACTGTTTTTT.

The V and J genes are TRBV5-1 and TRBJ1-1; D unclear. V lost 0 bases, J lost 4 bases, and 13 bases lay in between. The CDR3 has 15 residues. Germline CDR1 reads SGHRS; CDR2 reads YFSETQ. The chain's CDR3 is CASSLAVAGRTEAFF. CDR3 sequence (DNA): TGCGCCAGCAGCTTGGCCGTTGCAGGACGCACTGAAGCTTTCTTT.

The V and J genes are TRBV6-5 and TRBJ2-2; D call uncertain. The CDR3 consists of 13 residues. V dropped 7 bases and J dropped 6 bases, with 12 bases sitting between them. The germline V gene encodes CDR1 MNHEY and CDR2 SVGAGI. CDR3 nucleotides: TGTGCCAGCACTCTAAAGAGTGCCGGGGAGCTGTTTTTT. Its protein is CASTLKSAGELFF.

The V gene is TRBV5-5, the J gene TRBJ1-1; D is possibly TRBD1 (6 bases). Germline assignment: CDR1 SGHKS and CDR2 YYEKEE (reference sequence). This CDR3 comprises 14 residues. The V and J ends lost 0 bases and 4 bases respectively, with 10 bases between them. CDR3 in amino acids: CASSLVGRGTEAFF. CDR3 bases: TGTGCCAGCAGCTTGGTTGGCAGGGGCACTGAAGCTTTCTTT. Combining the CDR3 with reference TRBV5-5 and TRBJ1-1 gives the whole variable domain DAGVTQSPTHLIKTRGQQVTLRCSPISGHKSVSWYQQVLGQGPQFIFQYYEKEERGRGNFPDRFSARQFPNYSSELNVNALLLGDSALYLCASSLVGRGTEAFFGQGTRLTVV.

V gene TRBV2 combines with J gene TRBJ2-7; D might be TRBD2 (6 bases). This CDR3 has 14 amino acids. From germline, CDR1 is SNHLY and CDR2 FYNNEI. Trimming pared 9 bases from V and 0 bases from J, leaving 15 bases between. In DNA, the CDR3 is TGTGCCAGTGACCCGGGACTTAGCTCCTACGAGCAGTACTTC. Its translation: CASDPGLSSYEQYF.

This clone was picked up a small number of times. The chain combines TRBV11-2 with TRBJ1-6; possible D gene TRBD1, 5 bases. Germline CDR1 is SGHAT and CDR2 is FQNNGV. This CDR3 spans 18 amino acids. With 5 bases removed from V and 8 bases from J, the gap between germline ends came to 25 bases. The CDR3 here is CASSLRLRVGPGDSPLHF. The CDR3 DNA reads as TGTGCCAGCAGCCTCAGACTGAGGGTGGGGCCGGGGGATTCACCCCTCCACTTT.

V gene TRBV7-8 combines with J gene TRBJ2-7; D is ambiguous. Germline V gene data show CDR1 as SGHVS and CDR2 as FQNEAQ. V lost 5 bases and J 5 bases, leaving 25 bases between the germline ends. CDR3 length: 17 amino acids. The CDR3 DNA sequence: TGTGCCAGCAGCATAATCGTTCCGGGTCCGACCAGCGACGAGCAGTACTTC. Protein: CASSIIVPGPTSDEQYF.

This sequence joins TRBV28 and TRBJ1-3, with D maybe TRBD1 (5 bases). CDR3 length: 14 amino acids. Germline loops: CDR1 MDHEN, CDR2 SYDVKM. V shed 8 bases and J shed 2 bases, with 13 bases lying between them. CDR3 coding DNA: TGTGCCAGCGCGAGCGGGGGGACTGGAAACACCATATATTTT. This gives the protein CASASGGTGNTIYF. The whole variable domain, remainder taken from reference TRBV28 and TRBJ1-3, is DVKVTQSSRYLVKRTGEKVFLECVQDMDHENMFWYRQDPGLGLRLIYFSYDVKMKEKGDIPEGYSVSREKKERFSLILESASTNQTSMYLCASASGGTGNTIYFGEGSWLTVV.

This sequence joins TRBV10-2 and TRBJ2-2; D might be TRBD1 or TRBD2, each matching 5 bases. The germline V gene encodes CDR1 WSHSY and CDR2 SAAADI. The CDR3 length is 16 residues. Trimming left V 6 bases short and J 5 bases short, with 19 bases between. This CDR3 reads CASSGVVGGLTGELFF. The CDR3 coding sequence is TGCGCCAGCAGCGGCGTTGTTGGGGGTTTAACCGGGGAGCTGTTTTTT.

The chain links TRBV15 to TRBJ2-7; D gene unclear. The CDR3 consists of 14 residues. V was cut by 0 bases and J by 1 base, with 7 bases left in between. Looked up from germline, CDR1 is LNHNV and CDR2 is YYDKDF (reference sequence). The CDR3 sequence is CATSRDLLSYEQYF. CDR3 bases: TGTGCCACCAGCAGAGATCTCCTATCCTACGAGCAGTACTTC.

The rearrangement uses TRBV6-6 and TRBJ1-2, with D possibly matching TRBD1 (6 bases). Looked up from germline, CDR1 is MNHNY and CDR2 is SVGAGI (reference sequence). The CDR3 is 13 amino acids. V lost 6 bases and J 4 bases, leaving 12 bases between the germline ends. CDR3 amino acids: CASRQGERYGYTF. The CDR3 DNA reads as TGTGCCAGCAGACAGGGTGAGCGCTATGGCTACACCTTC.

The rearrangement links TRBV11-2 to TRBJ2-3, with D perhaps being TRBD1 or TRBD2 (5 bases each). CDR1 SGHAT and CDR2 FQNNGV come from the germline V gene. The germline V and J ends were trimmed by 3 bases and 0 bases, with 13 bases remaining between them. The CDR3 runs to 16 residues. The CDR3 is CASSFLRGRSTDTQYF. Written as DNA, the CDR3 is TGTGCCAGCAGCTTCCTTCGGGGCAGAAGCACAGATACGCAGTATTTT. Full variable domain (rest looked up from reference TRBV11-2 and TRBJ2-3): EAGVAQSPRYKIIEKRQSVAFWCNPISGHATLYWYQQILGQGPKLLIQFQNNGVVDDSQLPKDRFSAERLKGVDSTLKIQPAKLEDSAVYLCASSFLRGRSTDTQYFGPGTRLTVL.

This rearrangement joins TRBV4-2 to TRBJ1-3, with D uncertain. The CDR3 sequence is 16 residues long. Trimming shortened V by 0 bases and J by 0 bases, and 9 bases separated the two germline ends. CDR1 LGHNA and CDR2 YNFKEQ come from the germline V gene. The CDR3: CASSQDRPTSGNTIYF. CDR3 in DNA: TGTGCCAGCAGCCAAGATCGACCTACCTCTGGAAACACCATATATTTT.

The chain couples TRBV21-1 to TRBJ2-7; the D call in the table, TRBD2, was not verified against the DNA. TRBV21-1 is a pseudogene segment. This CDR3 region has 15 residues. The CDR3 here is CASSNSSGSSYEQYF. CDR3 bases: TGTGCCAGCAGCAACTCTAGCGGGAGTTCCTACGAGCAGTACTTC.

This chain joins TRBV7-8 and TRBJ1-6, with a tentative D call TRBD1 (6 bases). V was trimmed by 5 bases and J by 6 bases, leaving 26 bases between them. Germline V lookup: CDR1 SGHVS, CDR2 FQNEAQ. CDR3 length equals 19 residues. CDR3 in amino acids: CASSPGRQIGGYLNSPLHF. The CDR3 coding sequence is TGTGCCAGCAGCCCCGGGAGACAAATAGGGGGTTACCTTAATTCACCCCTCCACTTT.

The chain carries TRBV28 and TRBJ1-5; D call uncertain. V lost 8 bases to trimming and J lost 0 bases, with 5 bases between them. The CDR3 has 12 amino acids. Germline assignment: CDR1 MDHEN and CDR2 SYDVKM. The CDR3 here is CASRYSNQPQHF. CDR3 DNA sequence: TGTGCCAGCCGTTATAGCAATCAGCCCCAGCATTTT.

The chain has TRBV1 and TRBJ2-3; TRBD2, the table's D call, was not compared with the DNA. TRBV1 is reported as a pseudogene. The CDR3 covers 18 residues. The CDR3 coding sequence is TGCACCACCCTCGGAAGACTAGCGGGAGGCACTAGCACAGATACGCAGTATTTT. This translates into CTTLGRLAGGTSTDTQYF.

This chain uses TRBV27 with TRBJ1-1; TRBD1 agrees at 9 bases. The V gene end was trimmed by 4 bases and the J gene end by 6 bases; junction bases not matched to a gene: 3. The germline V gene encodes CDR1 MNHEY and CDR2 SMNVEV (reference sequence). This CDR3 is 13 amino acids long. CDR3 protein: CASSSRDRAEAFF. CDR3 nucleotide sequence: TGTGCCAGCAGTTCCCGGGACAGGGCTGAAGCTTTCTTT.

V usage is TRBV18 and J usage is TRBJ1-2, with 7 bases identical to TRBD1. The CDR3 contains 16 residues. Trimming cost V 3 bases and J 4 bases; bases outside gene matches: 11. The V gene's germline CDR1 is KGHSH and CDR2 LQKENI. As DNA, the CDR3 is TGTGCCAGCTCACCCCCTGACAGGGCGCGAGTCTATGGCTACACCTTC. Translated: CASSPPDRARVYGYTF. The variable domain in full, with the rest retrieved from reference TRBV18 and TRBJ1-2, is NAGVMQNPRHLVRRRGQEARLRCSPMKGHSHVYWYRQLPEEGLKFMVYLQKENIIDESGMPKERFSAEFPKEGPSILRIQQVVRGDSAAYFCASSPPDRARVYGYTFGSGTRLTVV.

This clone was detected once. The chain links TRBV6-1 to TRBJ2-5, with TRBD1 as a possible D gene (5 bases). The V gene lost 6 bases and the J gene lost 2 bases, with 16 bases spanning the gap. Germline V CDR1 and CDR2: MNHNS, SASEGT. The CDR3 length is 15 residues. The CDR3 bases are TGTGCCAGCAGGGTGACAGTCCACTTACAAGAGACCCAGTACTTC. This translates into CASRVTVHLQETQYF.

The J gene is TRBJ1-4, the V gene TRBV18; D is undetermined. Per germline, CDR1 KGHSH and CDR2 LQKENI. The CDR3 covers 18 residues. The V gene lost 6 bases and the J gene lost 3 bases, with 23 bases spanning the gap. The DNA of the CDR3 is TGTGCCAGCTCCCCGGCGTTATCCCTAAATGGGGCTAATGAAAAACTGTTTTTT. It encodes CASSPALSLNGANEKLFF.

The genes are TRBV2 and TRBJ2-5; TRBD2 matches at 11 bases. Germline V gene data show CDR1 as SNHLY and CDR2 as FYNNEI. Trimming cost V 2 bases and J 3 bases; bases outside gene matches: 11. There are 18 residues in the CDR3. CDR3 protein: CASSESLAGGRPKETQYF. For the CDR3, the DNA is TGTGCCAGCAGTGAAAGTCTAGCGGGGGGCCGGCCCAAAGAGACCCAGTACTTC.

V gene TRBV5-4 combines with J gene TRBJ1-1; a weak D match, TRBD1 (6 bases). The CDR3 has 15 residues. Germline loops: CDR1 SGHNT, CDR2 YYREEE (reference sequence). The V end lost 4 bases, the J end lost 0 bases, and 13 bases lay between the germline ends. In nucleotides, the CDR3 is TGTGCCAGCAGCGGTAAACAGGGCATGAACACTGAAGCTTTCTTT. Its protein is CASSGKQGMNTEAFF.

CDR3 sequence reads: CATPGLAGGKRKTQYF. CDR3 sequence (DNA): TGTGCCACGCCGGGACTAGCGGGAGGGAAGAGGAAGACCCAGTACTTC. The chain has TRBV5-3 and TRBJ2-5; TRBD2 matches 16 bases. TRBV5-3 is an ORF, and what it does is uncertain. This CDR3 spans 16 amino acids. V lost 9 bases to trimming and J lost 6 bases; unmatched junction nucleotides: 11.